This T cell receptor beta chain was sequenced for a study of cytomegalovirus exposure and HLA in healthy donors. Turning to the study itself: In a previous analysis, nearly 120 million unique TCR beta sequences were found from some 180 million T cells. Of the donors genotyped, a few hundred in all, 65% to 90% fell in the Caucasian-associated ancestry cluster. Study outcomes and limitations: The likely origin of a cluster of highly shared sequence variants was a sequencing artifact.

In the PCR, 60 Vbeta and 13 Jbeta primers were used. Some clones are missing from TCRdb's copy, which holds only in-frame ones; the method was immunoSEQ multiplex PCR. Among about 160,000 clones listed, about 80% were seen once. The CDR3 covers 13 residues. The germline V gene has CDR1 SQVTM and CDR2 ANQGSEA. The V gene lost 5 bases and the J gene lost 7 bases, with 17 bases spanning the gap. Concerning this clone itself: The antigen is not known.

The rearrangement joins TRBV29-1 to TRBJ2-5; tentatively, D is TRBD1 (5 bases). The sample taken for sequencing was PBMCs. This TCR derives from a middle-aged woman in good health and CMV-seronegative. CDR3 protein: CSVLGAGKPTQYF. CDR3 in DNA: TGCAGCGTTCTAGGGGCCGGAAAACCGACCCAGTACTTC.